A selection of T cell receptor beta chains follows, all from one sample in a study of shared clonotypes between healthy human individuals. The protocol was immunoSEQ multiplex PCR, while the TCRdb copy is restricted to in-frame clones and leaves out a portion. The sample holds more than 550,000 clones, around 90% seen once. The source material was naive CD8+ T cells sorted from blood. These receptors originate from a man aged 25-40 years in good health. Both conserved end residues are part of each CDR3. The D gene is left open where the match is weak. The size field is filled for only some rows; it gives once, few, many or a size class.

J gene | clone size | V gene | D gene | CDR3 DNA | CDR3 protein
TRBJ2-1 | few | TRBV7-9 | TRBD2 | TGTGCCAGCAGGCTTCCGGGACTAGCTTCGCAGTTCTTC | CASRLPGLASQFF
TRBJ2-2 | few | TRBV7-8 | . | TGTGCCAGCAGCTCTAAAGTCGCGGGCCGGGAGCTGTTTTTT | CASSSKVAGRELFF
TRBJ2-2 | . | TRBV7-2 | . | TGTGCCAGCAGCTTAAACGGTCCGAACACCGGGGAGCTGTTTTTT | CASSLNGPNTGELFF
TRBJ2-1 | . | TRBV12-5 | . | TGTGCTAGTGGCAGGGGTCAAGAGCAGTTCTTC | CASGRGQEQFF
TRBJ1-2 | . | TRBV27 | . | TGTGCCAGCAAGTCAGGAGGGGAATCCTATGGCTACACCTTC | CASKSGGESYGYTF
TRBJ1-1 | . | TRBV6-1 | . | TGTGCCAGCAGTGAACCGACAGTCGCGGGCCAAATGAACACTGAAGCTTTCTTT | CASSEPTVAGQMNTEAFF
TRBJ1-4 | once | TRBV19 | . | TGTGCCAGTAGTCAGGGACGCTATACGATTTTT | CASSQGRYTIF
TRBJ2-1 | . | TRBV7-1 | . | TGTGCCAGCAGCCCCAGTCGGGGGGACAAATACAATGAGCAGTTCTTC | CASSPSRGDKYNEQFF
TRBJ2-4 | few | TRBV5-8 | TRBD1 | TGTGCCAGCAGCCTACGCCGGGACAGGGGGAAGGGGGCCAAAAACATTCAGTACTTC | CASSLRRDRGKGAKNIQYF
TRBJ1-4 | . | TRBV28 | . | TGTGCCAGCAGTCTCTTTGTAGGGGGGGGAGATGAAAAACTGTTTTTT | CASSLFVGGGDEKLFF
TRBJ2-2 | . | TRBV4-3 | . | TGCGCCAGCAGCCAAGAAATCTGGCTCGGGGAGCTGTTTTTT | CASSQEIWLGELFF
TRBJ2-2 | . | TRBV18 | . | TGTGCCAGCTCACCAAGTTCTGCCGGGGAGCTGTTTTTT | CASSPSSAGELFF
TRBJ2-7 | . | TRBV10-2 | . | TGCGCCAGCAGTGAACCCATCGTGGAGGTGTTCCACGAGCAGTACTTC | CASSEPIVEVFHEQYF
TRBJ1-5 | . | TRBV7-9 | . | TGTGCCAGCAGCACAGGGATGAGCAATCAGCCCCAGCATTTT | CASSTGMSNQPQHF
TRBJ2-3 | . | TRBV7-9 | . | TGTGCCAGCAGCCTATCAACAGGCACAGATACGCAGTATTTT | CASSLSTGTDTQYF
TRBJ2-1 | . | TRBV9 | . | TGTGCCAGCAGCGTGGGGGGAGGTTACAATGAGCAGTTCTTC | CASSVGGGYNEQFF
TRBJ1-2 | . | TRBV7-8 | . | TGTGCCAGCAGCTTAGATGTTTGGACACTCGAGTCTGATGGCTACACCTTC | CASSLDVWTLESDGYTF
TRBJ1-5 | . | TRBV4-3 | . | TGCGCCAGCAGCCAAGATAGGTATAGCAATCAGCCCCAGCATTTT | CASSQDRYSNQPQHF
TRBJ2-7 | . | TRBV18 | . | TGTGCCAGCTCACCAAAGGACATAAGTTACGAGCAGTACTTC | CASSPKDISYEQYF
TRBJ2-7 | once | TRBV11-2 | TRBD2 | TGTGCCAGCAGCTTAGGGGCAGGGGTCCTAGCGGGAGTCCCCTACGAGCAGTACTTC | CASSLGAGVLAGVPYEQYF
TRBJ2-3 | . | TRBV2 | . | TGTGCCAGCAGCCCCATGGGGGTCCTCAGAACCGCCACAGATACGCAGTATTTT | CASSPMGVLRTATDTQYF
TRBJ2-2 | few | TRBV6-6 | . | TGTGCCAGCAGTTACGGGGCCGGGGAGCTGTTTTTT | CASSYGAGELFF
TRBJ2-7 | . | TRBV19 | TRBD2 | TGTGCCAGTAGTGTACGGGACTACTACGAGCAGTACTTC | CASSVRDYYEQYF
TRBJ1-5 | . | TRBV27 | . | TGTGCCAGCAGTTCGGATACACTACGGCCCCAGCATTTT | CASSSDTLRPQHF
TRBJ1-2 | few | TRBV4-3 | . | TGCGCCAGCAGCCAAGCCATGGGCCTAAACTATGGCTACACCTTC | CASSQAMGLNYGYTF
TRBJ2-1 | . | TRBV7-9 | . | TGTGCCAGCAGCCGGGTTTTAAATGAGCAGTTCTTC | CASSRVLNEQFF
TRBJ2-1 | . | TRBV5-1 | . | TGCGCCAGCAGCCGGGAAGCGGAGAGCTCCTACAATGAGCAGTTCTTC | CASSREAESSYNEQFF
TRBJ2-7 | . | TRBV11-2 | . | TGTGCCAGCAGGGGGGGATGGCACTACGAGCAGTACTTC | CASRGGWHYEQYF
TRBJ2-7 | . | TRBV19 | . | TGTGCCAGTAGTATTGGAGGGGGCTCTTACGAGCAGTACTTC | CASSIGGGSYEQYF
TRBJ2-7 | . | TRBV27 | TRBD1 | TGTGCCAGCAGTTTATCATCTCCTTTGGGCAGGGGGTACGAGCAGTACTTC | CASSLSSPLGRGYEQYF
TRBJ2-2 | once | TRBV5-6 | TRBD1 | TGTGCCAGCAGCTCGGTAGGGGGCCACACCGGGGAGCTGTTTTTT | CASSSVGGHTGELFF
TRBJ2-5 | few | TRBV25-1 | . | TGTGCCAGCACCCCAGGGGGGGAACGGCAAGAGACCCAGTACTTC | CASTPGGERQETQYF
TRBJ2-7 | . | TRBV30 | TRBD1 | TGTGCCTGGAGCACTGGGACAGGGGAATACGAGCAGTACTTC | CAWSTGTGEYEQYF
TRBJ1-5 | . | TRBV13 | . | TGTGCCAGCAGCTTAGGACAGTATAGCAATCAGCCCCAGCATTTT | CASSLGQYSNQPQHF
TRBJ2-3 | . | TRBV27 | TRBD2 | TGTGCCAGCAGCCCCGGACTAGCGGGAGTTGGTACGCAGTATTTT | CASSPGLAGVGTQYF
TRBJ1-1 | . | TRBV7-2 | . | TGTGCCAGCAGCTTACAGGGACGGACTGAAGCTTTCTTT | CASSLQGRTEAFF
TRBJ2-2 | . | TRBV9 | . | TGTGCCAGCAAAGAGGGGGACACCGGGGAGCTGTTTTTT | CASKEGDTGELFF
TRBJ1-1 | . | TRBV5-5 | . | TGTGCCAGCAGCTTCCTTCAGGGGAACACTGAAGCTTTCTTT | CASSFLQGNTEAFF
TRBJ2-7 | once | TRBV28 | TRBD2 | TGTGCCAGCAGTCAGCTACTAGCGGGAGGGTTCCACGAGCAGTACTTC | CASSQLLAGGFHEQYF
TRBJ1-1 | . | TRBV29-1 | . | TGCAGCGTAGCCAATACAGGGTTGAACACTGAAGCTTTCTTT | CSVANTGLNTEAFF
TRBJ2-3 | . | TRBV27 | TRBD2 | TGTGCCAGCAGAACTACCTCTAGCGGGGGCACAGATACGCAGTATTTT | CASRTTSSGGTDTQYF
TRBJ2-1 | . | TRBV27 | . | TGTGCCAGCAGTTTACCCCCAGGGACGCGGCGGGACAATGAGCAGTTCTTC | CASSLPPGTRRDNEQFF
TRBJ1-5 | . | TRBV28 | . | TGTGGTGACGGCTCGTTGGGCAATCAGCCCCAGCATTTT | CGDGSLGNQPQHF
TRBJ2-2 | . | TRBV7-9 | . | TGTGCCAGCAGCTTAACCCCGACGAACACCGGGGAGCTGTTTTTT | CASSLTPTNTGELFF